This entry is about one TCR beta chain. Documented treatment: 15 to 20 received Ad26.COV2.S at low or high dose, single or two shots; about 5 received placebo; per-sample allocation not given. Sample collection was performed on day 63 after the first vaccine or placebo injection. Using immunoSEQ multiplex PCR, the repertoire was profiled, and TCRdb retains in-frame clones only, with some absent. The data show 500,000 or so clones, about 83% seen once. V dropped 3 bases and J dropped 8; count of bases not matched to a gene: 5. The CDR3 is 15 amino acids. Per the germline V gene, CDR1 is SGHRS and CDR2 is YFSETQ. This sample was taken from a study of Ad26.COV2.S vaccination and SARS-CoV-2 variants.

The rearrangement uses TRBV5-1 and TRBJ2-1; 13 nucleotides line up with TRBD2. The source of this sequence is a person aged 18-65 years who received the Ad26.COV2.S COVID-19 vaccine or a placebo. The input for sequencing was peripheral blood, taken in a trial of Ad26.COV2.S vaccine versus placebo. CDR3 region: CASSSGLAGEHEQFF. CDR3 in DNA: TGCGCCAGCAGCTCCGGACTAGCGGGAGAGCATGAGCAGTTCTTC.